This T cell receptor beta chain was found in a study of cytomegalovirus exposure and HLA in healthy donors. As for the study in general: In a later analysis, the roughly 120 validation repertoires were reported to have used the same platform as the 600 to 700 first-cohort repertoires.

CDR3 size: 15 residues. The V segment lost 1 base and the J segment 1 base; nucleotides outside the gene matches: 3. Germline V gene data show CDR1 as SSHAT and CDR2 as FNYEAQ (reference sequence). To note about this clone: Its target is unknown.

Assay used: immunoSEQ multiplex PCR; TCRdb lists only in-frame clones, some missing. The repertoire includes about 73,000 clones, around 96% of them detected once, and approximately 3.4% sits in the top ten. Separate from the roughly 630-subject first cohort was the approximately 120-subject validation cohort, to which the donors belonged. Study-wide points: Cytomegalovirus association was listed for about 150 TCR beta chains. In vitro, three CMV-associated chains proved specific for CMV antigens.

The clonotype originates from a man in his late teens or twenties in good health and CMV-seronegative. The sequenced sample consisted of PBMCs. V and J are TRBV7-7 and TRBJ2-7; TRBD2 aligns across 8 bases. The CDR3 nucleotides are TGTGCCAGCAGCTTAGAAGCGGGGGATTCCTACGAGCAGTACTTC. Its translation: CASSLEAGDSYEQYF.